A selection of T cell receptor beta chains follows, all from one sample in a study of T cells in Graves' hyperthyroidism and ophthalmopathy. Each CDR3 protein is one row after TCRdb ran MiXCR on the multiplex PCR reads. The table lists 400,000 to 550,000 distinct CDR3 sequences, 24% of them singletons. Sequenced input: blood. The receptors stem from a woman aged 25 to 39 with Graves' ophthalmopathy. Each CDR3 is given with its conserved first and last residue. D genes are given only for firm matches. Only some rows state a clone size, as once, few, many or a class for expanded clones.

length: 16; V: TRBV6-1; J: TRBJ2-3; D: TRBD1; size: few; CDR3: CASILGQGPFTDTQYF; DNA: TGTGCCAGCATCCTAGGACAGGGCCCATTCACAGATACGCAGTATTTT
length: 11; V: TRBV24-1; J: TRBJ2-5; D: -; size: many; CDR3: CATELEQTQYF; DNA: TGTGCCACAGAATTGGAGCAGACCCAGTACTTC
length: 17; V: TRBV5-1; J: TRBJ2-2; D: TRBD1; size: -; CDR3: CASSSPPGQGISGELFF; DNA: TGCGCCAGCAGCTCTCCGCCGGGACAGGGGATCTCCGGGGAGCTGTTTTTT
length: 13; V: TRBV12-3/TRBV12-4; J: TRBJ2-5; D: TRBD1; size: many; CDR3: CASSYTGVETQYF; DNA: TGTGCCAGCAGTTATACAGGGGTGGAGACCCAGTACTTC
length: 15; V: TRBV30; J: TRBJ1-6; D: -; size: many; CDR3: CAWSYRSEVPSPLHF; DNA: TGTGCCTGGAGCTACCGGTCGGAGGTTCCATCACCCCTCCACTTT
length: 14; V: TRBV5-1; J: TRBJ2-5; D: -; size: many; CDR3: CASSLEGQQETQYF; DNA: TGCGCCAGCAGCTTGGAGGGTCAACAAGAGACCCAGTACTTC
length: 15; V: TRBV6-5; J: TRBJ2-7; D: -; size: many; CDR3: CASSYTGPLSYEQYF; DNA: TGTGCCAGCAGTTATACAGGCCCTCTTTCCTACGAGCAGTACTTC
length: 16; V: TRBV9; J: TRBJ1-2; D: -; size: many; CDR3: CASSALIGWGEYGYTF; DNA: TGTGCCAGCAGCGCATTGATTGGTTGGGGGGAGTATGGCTACACCTTC
length: 17; V: TRBV13; J: TRBJ2-4; D: -; size: many; CDR3: CASSSYFSGLAKNIQYF; DNA: TGTGCCAGCAGCTCCTATTTTTCGGGATTAGCCAAAAACATTCAGTACTTC
length: 15; V: TRBV29-1; J: TRBJ2-5; D: TRBD1; size: many; CDR3: CSVEVYRGHQETQYF; DNA: TGCAGCGTTGAAGTGTACAGGGGGCATCAGGAGACCCAGTACTTC
length: 14; V: TRBV6-1; J: TRBJ1-2; D: -; size: -; CDR3: CASRQGHQNYGYTF; DNA: TGTGCCAGCAGACAGGGACACCAAAACTATGGCTACACCTTC
length: 12; V: TRBV20-1; J: TRBJ1-2; D: -; size: many; CDR3: CSGQTLSYGYTF; DNA: TGCAGTGGCCAAACTTTAAGTTATGGCTACACCTTC
length: 14; V: TRBV7-2; J: TRBJ2-2; D: -; size: many; CDR3: CASSARHESGELFF; DNA: TGTGCCAGCAGCGCCCGACATGAGTCCGGGGAGCTGTTTTTT
length: 14; V: TRBV10-3; J: TRBJ2-7; D: -; size: -; CDR3: CAISEWGQDYEQYF; DNA: TGTGCCATCAGTGAGTGGGGGCAGGACTACGAGCAGTACTTC
length: 15; V: TRBV6-1; J: TRBJ2-7; D: TRBD1; size: few; CDR3: CASSEGQGAPYEQYF; DNA: TGTGCCAGCAGTGAAGGTCAGGGGGCACCCTACGAGCAGTACTTC
length: 14; V: TRBV7-3; J: TRBJ2-2; D: -; size: many; CDR3: CASSRLKGPGELFF; DNA: TGTGCCAGCAGCCGACTTAAGGGTCCCGGGGAGCTGTTTTTT
length: 13; V: TRBV29-1; J: TRBJ2-7; D: -; size: many; CDR3: CSVGGRGSYEQYF; DNA: TGCAGCGTTGGGGGCAGGGGATCCTACGAGCAGTACTTC
length: 13; V: TRBV6-4; J: TRBJ1-1; D: TRBD1; size: once; CDR3: CASSPPGTGVAFF; DNA: TGTGCCAGCAGTCCGCCCGGGACAGGGGTGGCTTTCTTT
length: 18; V: TRBV11-1; J: TRBJ2-2; D: -; size: -; CDR3: CASSSPSGGPEQGGELFF; DNA: TGTGCCAGCAGCTCTCCGTCGGGGGGCCCTGAGCAGGGCGGGGAGCTGTTTTTT
length: 12; V: TRBV30; J: TRBJ2-7; D: -; size: -; CDR3: CAWITNTYEQYF; DNA: TGTGCCTGGATTACCAATACCTACGAGCAGTACTTC
length: 15; V: TRBV6-5; J: TRBJ1-2; D: -; size: few; CDR3: CASSYGDGNSYGYTF; DNA: TGTGCCAGCAGTTACGGGGACGGTAACTCCTATGGCTACACCTTC
length: 13; V: TRBV9; J: TRBJ2-2; D: -; size: many; CDR3: CASSPPPPGELFF; DNA: TGTGCCAGCAGCCCTCCCCCGCCCGGGGAGCTGTTTTTT
length: 14; V: TRBV20-1; J: TRBJ2-4; D: TRBD1; size: few; CDR3: CSAPRQGAKNIQYF; DNA: TGCAGTGCTCCTCGACAGGGGGCCAAAAACATTCAGTACTTC
length: 12; V: TRBV20-1; J: TRBJ1-2; D: -; size: many; CDR3: CEIPTKDYGYTF; DNA: TGCGAAATCCCTACCAAAGACTATGGCTACACCTTC
length: 12; V: TRBV4-2; J: TRBJ1-1; D: -; size: many; CDR3: CASSQVVEEAFF; DNA: TGTGCCAGCAGCCAAGTCGTCGAGGAAGCTTTCTTT
length: 14; V: TRBV20-1; J: TRBJ1-2; D: -; size: many; CDR3: CSARAPAVKDGYTF; DNA: TGCAGTGCTAGAGCCCCGGCGGTAAAGGATGGCTACACCTTC
length: 15; V: TRBV6-2/TRBV6-3; J: TRBJ2-2; D: -; size: -; CDR3: CASSGVASAAGELFF; DNA: TGTGCCAGCAGCGGCGTTGCTAGCGCGGCCGGGGAGCTGTTTTTT
length: 13; V: TRBV12-3/TRBV12-4; J: TRBJ1-2; D: -; size: many; CDR3: CASNLGEAAGYTF; DNA: TGTGCCAGCAATTTAGGGGAGGCGGCTGGCTACACCTTC
length: 14; V: TRBV6-1; J: TRBJ2-7; D: TRBD1; size: many; CDR3: CASSLQGPSYEQYF; DNA: TGTGCCAGCAGCCTACAGGGGCCCTCCTACGAGCAGTACTTC
length: 14; V: TRBV7-9; J: TRBJ1-2; D: -; size: many; CDR3: CASSGDIGDYGYTF; DNA: TGTGCCAGCAGCGGGGACATTGGAGACTATGGCTACACCTTC
length: 13; V: TRBV6-5; J: TRBJ2-7; D: TRBD1; size: many; CDR3: CASRRQGAYEQYF; DNA: TGTGCCAGCAGGAGACAGGGGGCGTACGAGCAGTACTTC
length: 13; V: TRBV12-3/TRBV12-4; J: TRBJ1-5; D: -; size: many; CDR3: CASSLSTGQPQHF; DNA: TGTGCCAGCAGTTTGTCGACGGGGCAGCCCCAGCATTTT
length: 16; V: TRBV25-1; J: TRBJ1-1; D: -; size: -; CDR3: CASSEFITGVGTGAFF; DNA: TGTGCCAGCAGTGAATTCATCACCGGCGTGGGGACTGGAGCTTTCTTT
length: 15; V: TRBV2; J: TRBJ1-2; D: -; size: many; CDR3: CASSERGGHDYGYTF; DNA: TGTGCCAGCAGTGAAAGAGGGGGACACGACTATGGCTACACCTTC
length: 16; V: TRBV30; J: TRBJ1-2; D: -; size: many; CDR3: CAWSVPREGIDYGYTF; DNA: TGTGCCTGGAGTGTACCCCGTGAAGGGATCGACTATGGCTACACCTTC
length: 13; V: TRBV6-5; J: TRBJ2-7; D: -; size: many; CDR3: CASSGSPIAEQYF; DNA: TGTGCCAGCAGCGGATCCCCAATCGCCGAGCAGTACTTC
length: 14; V: TRBV6-2/TRBV6-3; J: TRBJ2-2; D: -; size: many; CDR3: CASSYPRVPGELFF; DNA: TGTGCCAGCAGTTACCCCAGGGTTCCCGGGGAGCTGTTTTTT
length: 17; V: TRBV6-2/TRBV6-3; J: TRBJ1-5; D: TRBD1; size: many; CDR3: CASSARDSAYSNQPQHF; DNA: TGTGCCAGCAGTGCACGGGACAGCGCTTATAGCAATCAGCCCCAGCATTTT
length: 13; V: TRBV18; J: TRBJ1-1; D: -; size: many; CDR3: CASSPPVDIEAFF; DNA: TGTGCCAGCTCACCACCGGTGGACATTGAAGCTTTCTTT
length: 16; V: TRBV3-1; J: TRBJ2-7; D: TRBD2; size: -; CDR3: CASSQGIAGAPYEQYF; DNA: TGTGCCAGCAGCCAAGGAATAGCGGGAGCCCCCTACGAGCAGTACTTC
length: 16; V: TRBV7-2; J: TRBJ2-7; D: -; size: -; CDR3: CASSLVAGTLSYEQYF; DNA: TGTGCCAGCAGCTTAGTCGCCGGGACTCTTTCCTACGAGCAGTACTTC
length: 13; V: TRBV6-1; J: TRBJ2-7; D: -; size: many; CDR3: CASRGVLYYEQYF; DNA: TGTGCCAGCAGAGGGGTACTCTACTACGAGCAGTACTTC
length: 16; V: TRBV12-3/TRBV12-4; J: TRBJ1-2; D: -; size: many; CDR3: CASSPRDGSSNYGYTF; DNA: TGTGCCAGCAGTCCCCGGGACGGCAGTTCCAACTATGGCTACACCTTC